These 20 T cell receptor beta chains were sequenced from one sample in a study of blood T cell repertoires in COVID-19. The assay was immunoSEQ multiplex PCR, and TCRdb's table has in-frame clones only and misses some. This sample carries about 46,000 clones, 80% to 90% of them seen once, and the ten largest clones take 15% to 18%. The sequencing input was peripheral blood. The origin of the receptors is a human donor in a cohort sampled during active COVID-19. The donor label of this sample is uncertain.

CDR3 sequence reads: CASSEVLAGGSMNTQYF. Here the CDR3 DNA reads TGTGCCAGCAGTGAAGTGTTAGCGGGGGGGTCCATGAATACGCAGTATTTT. The gene calls are TRBV6-1 and TRBJ2-3, with TRBD2 identical over 11 bases. This CDR3 spans 17 amino acids. The V gene's germline CDR1 is MNHNS and CDR2 SASEGT. The V and J ends lost 1 base and 7 bases, in that order; junction bases with no gene match: 10.

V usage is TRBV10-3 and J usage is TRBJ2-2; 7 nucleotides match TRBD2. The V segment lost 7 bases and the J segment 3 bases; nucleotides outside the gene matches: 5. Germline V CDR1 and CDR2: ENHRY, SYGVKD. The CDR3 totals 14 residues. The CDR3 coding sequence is TGTGCCATCACCCGGGGAGGGGACACCGGGGAGCTGTTTTTT. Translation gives CAITRGGDTGELFF.

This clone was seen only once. CDR3 residues: CASSSGQVILNQPQHF. The CDR3 DNA reads TGTGCCAGCAGTTCAGGACAGGTGATTCTCAATCAGCCCCAGCATTTT. The V gene is TRBV6-2 or TRBV6-3, the J gene TRBJ1-5, with 7 nucleotides matching TRBD1. The CDR3 is 16 amino acids. The junction had 9 bases not matched to a gene; V was cut back by 4 bases and J by 3 bases. CDR1 MNHEY and CDR2 SVGEGT come from the germline V gene.

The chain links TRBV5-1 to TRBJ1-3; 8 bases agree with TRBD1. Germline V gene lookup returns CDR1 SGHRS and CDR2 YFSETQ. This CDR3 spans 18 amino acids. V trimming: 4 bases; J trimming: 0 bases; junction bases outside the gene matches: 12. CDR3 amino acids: CASSPGDRLSFSGNTIYF. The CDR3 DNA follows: TGCGCCAGCAGCCCAGGGGACAGGCTTTCCTTCTCTGGAAACACCATATATTTT.

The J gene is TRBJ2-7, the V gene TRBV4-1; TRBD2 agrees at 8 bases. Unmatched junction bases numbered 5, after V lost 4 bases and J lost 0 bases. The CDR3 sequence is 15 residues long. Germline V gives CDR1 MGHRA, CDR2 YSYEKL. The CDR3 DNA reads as TGCGCCAGCAGCCTTCAGCGGGGGTACTCCTACGAGCAGTACTTC. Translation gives CASSLQRGYSYEQYF.

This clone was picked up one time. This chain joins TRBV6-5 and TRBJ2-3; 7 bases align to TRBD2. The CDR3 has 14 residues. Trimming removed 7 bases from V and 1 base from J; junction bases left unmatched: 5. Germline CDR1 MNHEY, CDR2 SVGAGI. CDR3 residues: CASMEAGGTDTQYF. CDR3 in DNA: TGTGCCAGCATGGAGGCGGGGGGCACAGATACGCAGTATTTT.

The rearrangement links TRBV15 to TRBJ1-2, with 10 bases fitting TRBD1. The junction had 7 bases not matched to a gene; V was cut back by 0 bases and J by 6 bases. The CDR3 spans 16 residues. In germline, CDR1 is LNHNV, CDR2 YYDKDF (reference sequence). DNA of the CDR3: TGTGCCACCAGCAGAGATTTAGGGACAGGGGATAATGGCTACACCTTC. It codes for CATSRDLGTGDNGYTF.

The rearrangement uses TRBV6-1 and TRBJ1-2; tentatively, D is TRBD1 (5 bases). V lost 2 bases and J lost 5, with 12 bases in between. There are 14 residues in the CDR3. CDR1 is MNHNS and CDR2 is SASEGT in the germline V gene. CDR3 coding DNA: TGTGCCAGCAGTGAATTGGTGACAGCATATGGCTACACCTTC. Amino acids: CASSELVTAYGYTF.

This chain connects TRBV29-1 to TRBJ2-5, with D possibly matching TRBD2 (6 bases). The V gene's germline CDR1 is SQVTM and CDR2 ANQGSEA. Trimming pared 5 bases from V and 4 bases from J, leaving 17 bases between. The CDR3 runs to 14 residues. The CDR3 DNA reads TGCAGCGTTAGCCTCGGAGTCGGGGGAGAGACCCAGTACTTC. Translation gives CSVSLGVGGETQYF.

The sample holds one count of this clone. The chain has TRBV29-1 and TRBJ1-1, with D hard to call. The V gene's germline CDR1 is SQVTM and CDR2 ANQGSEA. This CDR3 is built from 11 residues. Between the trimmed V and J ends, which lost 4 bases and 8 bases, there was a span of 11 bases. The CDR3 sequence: CSVGMTREAFF. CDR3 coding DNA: TGCAGCGTTGGCATGACTAGGGAAGCTTTCTTT. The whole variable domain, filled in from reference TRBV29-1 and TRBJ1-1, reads SAVISQKPSRDICQRGTSLTIQCQVDSQVTMMFWYRQQPGQSLTLIATANQGSEATYESGFVIDKFPISRPNLTFSTLTVSNMSPEDSSIYLCSVGMTREAFFGQGTRLTVV.

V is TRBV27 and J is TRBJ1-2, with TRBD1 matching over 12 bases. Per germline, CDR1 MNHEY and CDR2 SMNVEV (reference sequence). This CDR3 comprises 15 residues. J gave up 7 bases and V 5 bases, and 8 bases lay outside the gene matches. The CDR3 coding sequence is TGTGCCAGCAGTCCTCGGGGGGGACAGGGGGCTGGCTACACCTTC. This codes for CASSPRGGQGAGYTF.

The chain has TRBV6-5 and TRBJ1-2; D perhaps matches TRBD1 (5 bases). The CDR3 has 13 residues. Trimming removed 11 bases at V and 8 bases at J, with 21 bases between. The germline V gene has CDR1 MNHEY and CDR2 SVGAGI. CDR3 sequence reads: CAVLGGGLSGYTF. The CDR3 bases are TGTGCCGTCCTGGGGGGGGGTCTTAGCGGCTACACCTTC.

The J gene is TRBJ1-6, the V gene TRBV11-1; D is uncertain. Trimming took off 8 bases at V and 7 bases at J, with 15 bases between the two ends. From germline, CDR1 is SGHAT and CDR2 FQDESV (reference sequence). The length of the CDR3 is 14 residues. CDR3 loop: CASRRQDGNSPLHF. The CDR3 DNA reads TGTGCCAGCCGCCGCCAGGATGGGAATTCACCCCTCCACTTT.

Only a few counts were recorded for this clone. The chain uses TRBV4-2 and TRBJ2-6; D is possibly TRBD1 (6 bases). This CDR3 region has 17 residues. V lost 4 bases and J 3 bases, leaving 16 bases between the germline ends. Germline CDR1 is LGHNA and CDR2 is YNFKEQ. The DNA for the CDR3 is TGTGCCAGCAGCCTTACGGACAGCCTGGGTGGGGCCAACGTCCTGACTTTC. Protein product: CASSLTDSLGGANVLTF.

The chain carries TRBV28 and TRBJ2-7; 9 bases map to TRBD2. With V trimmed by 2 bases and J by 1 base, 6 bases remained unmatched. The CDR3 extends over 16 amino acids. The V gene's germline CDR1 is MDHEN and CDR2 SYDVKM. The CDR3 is CASSLASGGPSYEQYF. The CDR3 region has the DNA TGTGCCAGCAGTTTAGCGAGCGGGGGGCCTTCCTACGAGCAGTACTTC.

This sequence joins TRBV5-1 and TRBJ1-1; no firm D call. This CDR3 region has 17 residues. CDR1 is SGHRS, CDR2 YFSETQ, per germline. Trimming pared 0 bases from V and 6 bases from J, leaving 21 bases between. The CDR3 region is CASSLATPTGRSAEAFF. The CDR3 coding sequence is TGCGCCAGCAGCTTGGCGACCCCGACGGGGAGGAGCGCTGAAGCTTTCTTT.

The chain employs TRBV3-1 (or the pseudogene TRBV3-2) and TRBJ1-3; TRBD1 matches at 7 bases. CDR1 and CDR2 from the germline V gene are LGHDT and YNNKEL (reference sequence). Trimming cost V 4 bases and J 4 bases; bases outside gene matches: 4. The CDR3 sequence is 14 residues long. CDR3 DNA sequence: TGTGCCAGCAGCCGCCGGACAGGAGGAAACACCATATATTTT. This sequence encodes CASSRRTGGNTIYF.

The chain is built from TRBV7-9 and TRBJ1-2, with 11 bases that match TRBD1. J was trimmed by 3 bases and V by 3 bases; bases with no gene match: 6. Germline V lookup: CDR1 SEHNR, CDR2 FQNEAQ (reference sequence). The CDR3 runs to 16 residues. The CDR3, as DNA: TGTGCCAGCAGCTTCACACCGGGACAGGGGGACTATGGCTACACCTTC. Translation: CASSFTPGQGDYGYTF.

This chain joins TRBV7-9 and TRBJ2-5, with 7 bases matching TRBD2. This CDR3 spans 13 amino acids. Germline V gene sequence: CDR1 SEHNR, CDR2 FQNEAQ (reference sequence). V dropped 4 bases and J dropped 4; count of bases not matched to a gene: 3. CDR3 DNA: TGTGCCAGCAGCTCAAGCGGGGCAGAGACCCAGTACTTC. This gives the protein CASSSSGAETQYF.

The CDR3 loop reads CASRQGTGSPLHF. In nucleotides, the CDR3 is TGTGCCAGCAGGCAGGGAACTGGTTCACCCCTCCACTTT. V and J are TRBV2 and TRBJ1-6; possibly TRBD1 for D (5 bases). The CDR3 is made up of 13 amino acids. Germline CDR1 and CDR2: SNHLY and FYNNEI. Trimming left V 6 bases short and J 9 bases short, with 12 bases between.